This T cell receptor (beta chain) came from a study of tumor-infiltrating lymphocytes in primary liver carcinoma. Study summary: Primary liver carcinomas in the patients were surgically resected.

The authors took blood RNA from unsorted whole blood and also extracted germline DNA. Study results and caveats: Tumor region pairs showed greater overlap than either tumor-adjacent or tumor-blood pairs did.

With a constant-region primer, TCR beta cDNA was made from around 530 ng of total RNA. Library construction for TCR beta comprised three nested multiplex PCR rounds performed with slightly modified ARM-PCR. Investigators reported that the first two PCR rounds, at around 9 cycles each, used TRBV1-TRBV30 forward primers with a C-beta reverse primer. In TCRdb, the multiplex PCR reads were re-called with MiXCR into one record per CDR3 protein. The sample has 300,000 to 350,000 distinct CDR3 sequences, about three fifths seen once. Regarding this clonotype: Its antigen is as yet unknown. A much larger clone lies a single base off, so this may be a read error.

This CDR3 comprises 15 residues. Germline CDR1 SGHAT, CDR2 FQNNGV. The TCR was taken from a woman in her twenties or thirties with primary liver carcinoma and hepatitis B virus infection. Input material: peripheral blood. This rearrangement joins TRBV11-2 to TRBJ2-1, with TRBD2 as a possible D gene (6 bases). CDR3 coding DNA: TGTGTCAGCAGCTTCCCCGGGAGCTCCTACAATGAGCAGTTCTTC. It specifies CVSSFPGSSYNEQFF.